The clone carrying this T cell receptor (beta chain) occurred many times. Its target is unknown. The CDR3 has 18 residues. Germline CDR1 and CDR2: LNHNV and YYDKDF (reference sequence). Trimming removed 3 bases from V and 0 bases from J, with 17 bases in between. These data belong to a study of T cells in Graves' hyperthyroidism and ophthalmopathy. The investigators amplified TCR beta CDR3 regions from RNA transcripts. During a first-round RT-PCR of the TCR CDR3, the HTBI primer set was used. TCRdb processed the multiplex PCR reads anew with MiXCR; each CDR3 protein has one entry. The repertoire includes 470,000 or so distinct CDR3 sequences, 20% to 25% of them detected once, and 26% sits in the top ten. Broader study findings: Stable hyperthyroidism was told apart from ophthalmopathy by a model built on 13 V-J features.

The receptor was isolated from a young man with Graves' hyperthyroidism. The sequenced sample was blood. V and J are TRBV15 and TRBJ2-2, with D perhaps TRBD1 or TRBD2 (5 bases each). The CDR3 sequence is CATSSPGTSFANTGELFF. The CDR3, as DNA: TGTGCCACCAGCAGCCCCGGGACGTCTTTCGCGAACACCGGGGAGCTGTTTTTT. The entire variable domain, with the rest obtained from reference TRBV15 and TRBJ2-2, is as follows: DAMVIQNPRYQVTQFGKPVTLSCSQTLNHNVMYWYQQKSSQAPKLLFHYYDKDFNNEADTPDNFQSRRPNTSFCFLDIRSPGLGDTAMYLCATSSPGTSFANTGELFFGEGSRLTVL.